This TCR beta chain appears in the sequencing data of a study of blood T cell repertoires in COVID-19. Clones were sequenced by immunoSEQ multiplex PCR, and TCRdb holds only the in-frame ones, with some missing. The sample has 250,000 or so clones, 88% seen once. This CDR3 is built from 15 residues. Trimming took 5 bases from V and 2 from J; bases not matched to a gene: 4. Germline CDR1 and CDR2: MNHEY and SMNVEV (reference sequence). The clonotype comes from a woman aged 40 to 50 who had recovered from COVID-19. J is TRBJ2-7 and V is TRBV27, with 12 nucleotides matching TRBD2. The sample consisted of peripheral blood. The CDR3 DNA reads TGTGCCAGCAGTCATACTAGCGGGAGGACCTACGAGCAGTACTTC. Translating it yields CASSHTSGRTYEQYF.